Listed below are T cell receptor beta chains from one sample, sequenced in a study of Ad26.COV2.S vaccination and SARS-CoV-2 variants. Clones were sequenced by immunoSEQ multiplex PCR, and TCRdb holds only the in-frame ones, with some missing. The sample holds about 400,000 clones, less than 90% seen once. Sequenced here: peripheral blood, sampled in a trial of Ad26.COV2.S vaccine versus placebo. Receptors were obtained from a person between 18 and 65 years old who received the Ad26.COV2.S COVID-19 vaccine or a placebo. Each CDR3 is given with its conserved first and last residue. The order of the fields is D gene, CDR3 length, J gene, V gene, clone size, CDR3 protein, CDR3 DNA. The D gene is left open where the match is weak. Clone size, where shown, is once, few, many, or a class for clones that have expanded.

d_gene: TRBD1
len: 18
j_gene: TRBJ1-3
v_gene: TRBV5-1
abundance: -
CDR3aa: CASSSHLRTGSSGNTIYF
CDR3nt: TGCGCCAGCAGCTCCCACCTTAGGACAGGAAGCTCTGGAAACACCATATATTTT

d_gene: -
len: 16
j_gene: TRBJ2-5
v_gene: TRBV2
abundance: -
CDR3aa: CASSEALRAGQETQYF
CDR3nt: TGTGCCAGCAGTGAAGCGCTTCGGGCAGGACAAGAGACCCAGTACTTC

d_gene: TRBD1
len: 11
j_gene: TRBJ2-7
v_gene: TRBV30
abundance: -
CDR3aa: CAWSPGGEQYF
CDR3nt: TGTGCCTGGAGTCCAGGGGGCGAGCAGTACTTC

d_gene: -
len: 16
j_gene: TRBJ1-2
v_gene: TRBV11-2
abundance: once
CDR3aa: CASSSVVGLPPYGYTF
CDR3nt: TGTGCCAGCAGCTCGGTGGTAGGTCTTCCTCCCTATGGCTACACCTTC

d_gene: -
len: 13
j_gene: TRBJ1-1
v_gene: TRBV2
abundance: -
CDR3aa: CASSDQGSTEAFF
CDR3nt: TGTGCCAGCAGTGACCAGGGGTCCACTGAAGCTTTCTTT

d_gene: TRBD1
len: 15
j_gene: TRBJ2-7
v_gene: TRBV10-1
abundance: -
CDR3aa: CASSPGQGGVYEQYF
CDR3nt: TGCGCCAGCAGCCCCGGACAGGGTGGGGTCTACGAGCAGTACTTC

d_gene: -
len: 15
j_gene: TRBJ1-2
v_gene: TRBV19
abundance: few
CDR3aa: CASSIQTVGNYGYTF
CDR3nt: TGTGCCAGTAGTATCCAGACCGTCGGCAACTATGGCTACACCTTC

d_gene: -
len: 14
j_gene: TRBJ1-5
v_gene: TRBV6-5
abundance: -
CDR3aa: CASSRNAEDQPQHF
CDR3nt: TGTGCCAGCAGTCGGAATGCCGAAGATCAGCCCCAGCATTTT

d_gene: -
len: 13
j_gene: TRBJ1-3
v_gene: TRBV12-5
abundance: -
CDR3aa: CASGWARGNTIYF
CDR3nt: TGTGCTAGTGGTTGGGCGAGAGGAAACACCATATATTTT

d_gene: -
len: 16
j_gene: TRBJ1-2
v_gene: TRBV4-3
abundance: -
CDR3aa: CASSHSTVRVDYGYTF
CDR3nt: TGCGCCAGCAGCCACAGTACTGTAAGGGTAGACTATGGCTACACCTTC

d_gene: -
len: 15
j_gene: TRBJ1-4
v_gene: TRBV5-1
abundance: -
CDR3aa: CASSKDRATNEKLFF
CDR3nt: TGCGCCAGCAGCAAGGACAGAGCAACTAATGAAAAACTGTTTTTT

d_gene: -
len: 13
j_gene: TRBJ1-2
v_gene: TRBV14
abundance: -
CDR3aa: CASSQESGGGYTF
CDR3nt: TGTGCCAGCAGCCAAGAGTCAGGTGGCGGCTACACCTTC

d_gene: -
len: 14
j_gene: TRBJ1-2
v_gene: TRBV4-1
abundance: -
CDR3aa: CASSQVSTTYGYTF
CDR3nt: TGCGCCAGCAGCCAAGTATCGACTACCTATGGCTACACCTTC

d_gene: TRBD1
len: 15
j_gene: TRBJ2-3
v_gene: TRBV6-6
abundance: -
CDR3aa: CASSWGQGLIDTQYF
CDR3nt: TGTGCCAGCAGTTGGGGACAGGGATTGATAGATACGCAGTATTTT

d_gene: TRBD1
len: 16
j_gene: TRBJ1-2
v_gene: TRBV27
abundance: few
CDR3aa: CASSSYSRGQGHGYTF
CDR3nt: TGTGCCAGCAGTTCCTACTCCCGCGGACAGGGCCATGGCTACACCTTC

d_gene: -
len: 17
j_gene: TRBJ2-1
v_gene: TRBV6-2/TRBV6-3
abundance: -
CDR3aa: CASSYRRPARTYNEQFF
CDR3nt: TGTGCCAGCAGTTACAGGCGGCCAGCACGCACCTACAATGAGCAGTTCTTC

d_gene: -
len: 13
j_gene: TRBJ2-5
v_gene: TRBV6-5
abundance: once
CDR3aa: CASNGGQSETQYF
CDR3nt: TGTGCCAGCAATGGAGGGCAAAGCGAGACCCAGTACTTC

d_gene: TRBD1
len: 14
j_gene: TRBJ1-1
v_gene: TRBV6-2/TRBV6-3
abundance: -
CDR3aa: CASSYAFDRVRAFF
CDR3nt: TGTGCCAGCAGTTACGCCTTTGACAGGGTACGGGCTTTCTTT

d_gene: -
len: 15
j_gene: TRBJ1-3
v_gene: TRBV28
abundance: -
CDR3aa: CASSLGSRSGNTIYF
CDR3nt: TGTGCCAGCAGTTTAGGGTCGCGCTCTGGAAACACCATATATTTT

d_gene: -
len: 14
j_gene: TRBJ2-7
v_gene: TRBV5-1
abundance: -
CDR3aa: CASSEDGGSYEQYF
CDR3nt: TGCGCCAGCAGCGAGGATGGGGGAAGCTACGAGCAGTACTTC

d_gene: -
len: 14
j_gene: TRBJ1-1
v_gene: TRBV19
abundance: -
CDR3aa: CASSIGRLNTEAFF
CDR3nt: TGTGCCAGTAGTATAGGGCGGTTGAACACTGAAGCTTTCTTT

d_gene: TRBD1
len: 16
j_gene: TRBJ2-2
v_gene: TRBV6-5
abundance: once
CDR3aa: CASSSETGGDTGELFF
CDR3nt: TGTGCCAGCAGTTCAGAGACAGGGGGAGACACCGGGGAGCTGTTTTTT

d_gene: -
len: 11
j_gene: TRBJ2-7
v_gene: TRBV20-1
abundance: -
CDR3aa: CSARSTHEQYF
CDR3nt: TGCAGTGCTAGGAGTACCCACGAGCAGTACTTC

d_gene: TRBD1
len: 15
j_gene: TRBJ1-2
v_gene: TRBV27
abundance: -
CDR3aa: CASSLGAYRGYGYTF
CDR3nt: TGTGCCAGCAGTTTAGGCGCCTACAGGGGTTATGGCTACACCTTC

d_gene: TRBD1
len: 12
j_gene: TRBJ1-2
v_gene: TRBV10-1
abundance: few
CDR3aa: CASGTDSYGYTF
CDR3nt: TGCGCCAGCGGGACAGATTCCTATGGCTACACCTTC

d_gene: -
len: 14
j_gene: TRBJ1-2
v_gene: TRBV5-1
abundance: -
CDR3aa: CASSEDYTNYGYTF
CDR3nt: TGCGCCAGCAGCGAGGACTATACTAACTATGGCTACACCTTC

d_gene: -
len: 20
j_gene: TRBJ2-5
v_gene: TRBV3-1/TRBV3-2
abundance: -
CDR3aa: CASSQRLPPSYGGSRETQYF
CDR3nt: TGTGCCAGCAGCCAAAGACTGCCCCCCTCCTACGGGGGTTCGAGAGAGACCCAGTACTTC

d_gene: -
len: 11
j_gene: TRBJ1-2
v_gene: TRBV30
abundance: -
CDR3aa: CAWSSVGGYTF
CDR3nt: TGTGCCTGGAGTTCCGTCGGGGGCTACACCTTC